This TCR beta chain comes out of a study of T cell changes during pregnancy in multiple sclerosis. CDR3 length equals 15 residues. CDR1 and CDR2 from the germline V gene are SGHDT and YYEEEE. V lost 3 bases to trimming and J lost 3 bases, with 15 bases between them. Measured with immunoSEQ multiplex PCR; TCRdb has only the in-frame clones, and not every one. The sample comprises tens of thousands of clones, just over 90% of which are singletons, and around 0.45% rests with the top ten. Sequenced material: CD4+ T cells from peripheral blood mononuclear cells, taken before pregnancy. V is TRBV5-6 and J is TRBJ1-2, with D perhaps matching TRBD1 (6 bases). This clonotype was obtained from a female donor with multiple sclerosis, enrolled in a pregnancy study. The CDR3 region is CASSSSIRGHYGYTF. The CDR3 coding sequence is TGTGCCAGCAGCTCCTCGATCAGGGGTCACTATGGCTACACCTTC.